The 4 T cell receptor beta chains presented below share a single source sample, sequenced in a study of PD-1 blockade in mismatch repair-deficient tumors. The antigens for these receptors are not known. Sequencing used immunoSEQ multiplex PCR; TCRdb keeps in-frame clones, though not all of them. The profile shows around 14,000 clones, around 84% of them singletons. As for time point: roughly ten-day in vitro stimulation with candidate neoantigen peptide 4. The sequenced sample was cells cultured in vitro, obtained from a patient treated with pembrolizumab. These receptors were taken from an adult with mismatch repair-deficient cancer.

This chain uses TRBV5-1 with TRBJ1-2; D uncertain. Trimming stripped 7 bases from V and 4 bases from J, with 11 bases between. The length of the CDR3 is 12 residues. The germline CDR1 and CDR2 sequences are SGHRS and YFSETQ. CDR3: CASSNGLYGYTF. CDR3 coding DNA: TGCGCCAGCTCCAACGGCCTCTATGGCTACACCTTC.

A few counts support this clone. The V gene is TRBV4-2, the J gene TRBJ2-3, with TRBD2 matching 10 bases. Germline lookup yields CDR1 LGHNA and CDR2 YNFKEQ. V dropped 4 bases and J dropped 4; count of bases not matched to a gene: 11. The CDR3 extends over 17 amino acids. This CDR3 reads CASSPHGTSEAADTQYF. The CDR3, as DNA: TGTGCCAGCAGCCCACACGGGACTAGCGAGGCGGCAGATACGCAGTATTTT.

The table lists this clone with a few counts. The chain recombines TRBV5-6 with TRBJ2-7; 11 bases align to TRBD2. The CDR3 runs 14 residues. Germline V lookup: CDR1 SGHDT, CDR2 YYEEEE. V lost 2 bases, J lost 4 bases, and 2 bases stayed unmatched. The CDR3 bases are TGTGCCAGCAGCTTTGGGACTAGCGGATACGAGCAGTACTTC. Its translation: CASSFGTSGYEQYF.

A few counts support this clone. The chain recombines TRBV27 with TRBJ2-1; no clear D. Trimming removed 2 bases at V and 12 bases at J, with 11 bases between. The germline V gene encodes CDR1 MNHEY and CDR2 SMNVEV (reference sequence). This CDR3 is 12 amino acids long. CDR3 loop: CASSLLGRRQFF. The CDR3 DNA reads TGTGCCAGCAGTTTACTAGGGCGCCGGCAGTTCTTC.